The next 11 T cell receptor beta chains were all read from a single sample in a study of OX40 agonist ivuxolimab in advanced cancers. Sequencing was performed with immunoSEQ multiplex PCR; in TCRdb, only in-frame clones are kept and a portion is missing. Counted here are approximately 69,000 clones, approximately 86% occurring once; the ten biggest clones make up 5.5% to 6%. The sample consisted of CD4+ or CD8+ T cells sorted from blood, taken in a trial of the OX40 agonist ivuxolimab. The receptors here all came from an adult with an advanced solid tumor such as melanoma, head and neck, liver or kidney cancer.

This chain uses TRBV6-1 with TRBJ1-6; D uncertain. V gave up 6 bases and J gave up 5 bases, with 11 bases separating them. The CDR3 spans 14 residues. Germline assignment: CDR1 MNHNS and CDR2 SASEGT. The CDR3 DNA reads TGTGCCAGCAGGGCCGACATGCATAATTCACCCCTCCACTTT. Translation: CASRADMHNSPLHF.

This chain joins TRBV7-3 and TRBJ2-5; maybe TRBD1 (5 bases). Germline V gene sequence: CDR1 SGHTA, CDR2 FQGTGA. The germline V and J ends were trimmed by 5 bases and 2 bases, with 9 bases remaining between them. This CDR3 region has 13 residues. The CDR3 region is CASSTTVQETQYF. As DNA, the CDR3 is TGTGCCAGCAGCACGACAGTTCAAGAGACCCAGTACTTC.

The chain recombines TRBV10-3 with TRBJ1-2, with D hard to call. The V gene lost 3 bases and the J gene lost 4 bases, with 6 bases spanning the gap. In germline, CDR1 is ENHRY, CDR2 SYGVKD. CDR3 length: 12 amino acids. CDR3 nucleotide sequence: TGTGCCATCAGTGAAGGCATCTATGGCTACACCTTC. Translated: CAISEGIYGYTF.

This clone was detected only once. The genes are TRBV6-6 and TRBJ2-7; 8 bases align to TRBD2. This CDR3 has 15 amino acids. The junction had 11 bases not matched to a gene; V was cut back by 7 bases and J by 3 bases. Germline CDR1 reads MNHNY; CDR2 reads SVGAGI (reference sequence). CDR3 coding DNA: TGTGCCAGCAAGATTACTAGCGGTGCTTTCTACGAGCAGTACTTC. Amino acid sequence: CASKITSGAFYEQYF.

The chain employs TRBV7-6 and TRBJ2-7, with 7 positions matching TRBD1. The CDR3 runs to 15 residues. J was trimmed by 3 bases and V by 4 bases; bases with no gene match: 9. Germline V lookup: CDR1 SGHVS, CDR2 FNYEAQ. CDR3 in amino acids: CASSWRTGKYYEQYF. The DNA for the CDR3 is TGTGCCAGCAGCTGGCGGACAGGAAAGTACTACGAGCAGTACTTC. Drawing the rest from reference TRBV7-6 and TRBJ2-7, the complete variable domain is GAGVSQSPRYKVTKRGQDVALRCDPISGHVSLYWYRQALGQGPEFLTYFNYEAQQDKSGLPNDRFSAERPEGSISTLTIQRTEQRDSAMYRCASSWRTGKYYEQYFGPGTRLTVT.

This clone showed up just a few times. The CDR3 reads CASRTGTANTGELFF. The DNA for the CDR3 is TGTGCCAGCCGCACCGGGACAGCGAACACCGGGGAGCTGTTTTTT. V gene TRBV6-1 combines with J gene TRBJ2-2; the match to TRBD1 covers 7 bases. This CDR3 spans 15 amino acids. From germline, CDR1 is MNHNS and CDR2 SASEGT. Unmatched junction bases numbered 6, after V lost 8 bases and J lost 0 bases.

The rearrangement joins TRBV9 to TRBJ2-5, with 7 bases aligning to TRBD2. J lost 1 base, V lost 0 bases, and 6 bases had no gene match. CDR1 and CDR2 (germline): SGDLS, YYNGEE. The CDR3 runs to 16 residues. CDR3 sequence: CASSVGGGTLQETQYF. The CDR3, as DNA: TGTGCCAGCAGCGTAGGGGGGGGAACACTCCAAGAGACCCAGTACTTC.

Details on this clone: This sample includes further DNA sequences coding for the same CDR3. The rearrangement uses TRBV9 and TRBJ2-7; D might be TRBD2 (5 bases). Germline values: CDR1 SGDLS, CDR2 YYNGEE. This CDR3 region has 13 residues. The germline V and J ends were trimmed by 4 bases and 5 bases, with 13 bases remaining between them. Written as DNA, the CDR3 is TGTGCCAGCAGCCCGCGGACCGGGGACGAGCAGTACTTC. Translation gives CASSPRTGDEQYF.

CDR3 sequence (DNA): TGCGCCAGCAGTCCCCGACCGAATACCTACAATGAGCAGTTCTTC. Translating gives CASSPRPNTYNEQFF. The chain links TRBV5-1 to TRBJ2-1; no reliable D call. Trimming removed 5 bases at V and 2 bases at J, with 14 bases between. This CDR3 comprises 15 residues. Germline CDR1 is SGHRS and CDR2 is YFSETQ.

This sequence joins TRBV20-1 and TRBJ2-3; the D is unclear. In germline, CDR1 is DFQATT, CDR2 SNEGSKA (reference sequence). This CDR3 comprises 11 residues. V was pared by 5 bases and J by 1 base, with 4 bases between. CDR3 protein: CSAGGTDTQYF. DNA of the CDR3: TGCAGTGCTGGGGGCACAGATACGCAGTATTTT.

The chain employs TRBV18 and TRBJ2-1; possibly TRBD1 or TRBD2 for D (6 bases each). The CDR3 sequence is 14 residues long. V lost 4 bases and J lost 6, with 13 bases in between. Germline V gives CDR1 KGHSH, CDR2 LQKENI. The CDR3 protein is CASSLSGAGNEQFF. CDR3 DNA: TGTGCCAGCTCACTCTCGGGGGCTGGCAATGAGCAGTTCTTC.